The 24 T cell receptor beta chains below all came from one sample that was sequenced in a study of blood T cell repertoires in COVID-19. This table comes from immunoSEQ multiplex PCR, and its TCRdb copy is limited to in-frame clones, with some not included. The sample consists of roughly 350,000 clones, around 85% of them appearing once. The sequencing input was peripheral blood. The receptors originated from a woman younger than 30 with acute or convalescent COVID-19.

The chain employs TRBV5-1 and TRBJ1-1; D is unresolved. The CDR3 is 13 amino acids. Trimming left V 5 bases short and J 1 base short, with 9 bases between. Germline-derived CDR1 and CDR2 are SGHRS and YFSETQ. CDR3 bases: TGCGCCAGCAGTCCAACAGCGAACACTGAAGCTTTCTTT. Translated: CASSPTANTEAFF.

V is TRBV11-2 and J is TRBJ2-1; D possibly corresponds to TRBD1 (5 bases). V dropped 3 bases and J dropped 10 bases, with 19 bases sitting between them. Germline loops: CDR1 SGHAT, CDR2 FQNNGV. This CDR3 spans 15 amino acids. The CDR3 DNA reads TGTGCCAGCAGCTTCGTTTCAGGGTCATCTGGGGAGCAGTTCTTC. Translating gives CASSFVSGSSGEQFF.

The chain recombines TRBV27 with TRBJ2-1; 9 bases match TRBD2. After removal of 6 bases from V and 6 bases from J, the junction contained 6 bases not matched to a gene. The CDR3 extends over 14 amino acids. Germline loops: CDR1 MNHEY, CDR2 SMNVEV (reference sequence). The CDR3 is CASRAGGPINEQFF. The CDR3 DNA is TGTGCCAGCAGGGCGGGAGGGCCTATCAATGAGCAGTTCTTC.

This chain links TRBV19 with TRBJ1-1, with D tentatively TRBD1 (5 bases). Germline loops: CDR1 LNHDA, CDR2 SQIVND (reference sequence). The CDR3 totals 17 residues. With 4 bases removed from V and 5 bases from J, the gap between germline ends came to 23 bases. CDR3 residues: CASSTRDYLTVGTEAFF. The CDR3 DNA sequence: TGTGCCAGTAGTACCCGGGACTACCTTACAGTGGGGACTGAAGCTTTCTTT.

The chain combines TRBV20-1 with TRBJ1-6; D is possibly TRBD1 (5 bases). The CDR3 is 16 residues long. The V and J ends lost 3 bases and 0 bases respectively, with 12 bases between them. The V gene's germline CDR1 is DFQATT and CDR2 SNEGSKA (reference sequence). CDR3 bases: TGCAGTGCTAGTCCCGGGGGGAGCTCCTATAATTCACCCCTCCACTTT. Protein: CSASPGGSSYNSPLHF.

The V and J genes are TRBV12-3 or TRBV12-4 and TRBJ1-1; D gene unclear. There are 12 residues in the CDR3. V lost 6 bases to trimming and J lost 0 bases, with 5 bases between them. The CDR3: CASRIMNTEAFF. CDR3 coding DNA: TGTGCCAGCAGAATAATGAACACTGAAGCTTTCTTT.

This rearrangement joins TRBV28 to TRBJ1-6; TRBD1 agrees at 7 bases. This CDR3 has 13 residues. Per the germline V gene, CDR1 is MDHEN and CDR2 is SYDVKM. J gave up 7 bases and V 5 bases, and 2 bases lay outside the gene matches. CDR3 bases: TGTGCCAGCAGTCGACAGGGCAATTCACCCCTCCACTTT. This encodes CASSRQGNSPLHF.

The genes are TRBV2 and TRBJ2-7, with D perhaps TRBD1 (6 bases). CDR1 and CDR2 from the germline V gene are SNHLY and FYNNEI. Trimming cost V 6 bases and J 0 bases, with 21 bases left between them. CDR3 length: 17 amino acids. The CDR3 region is CASSLSSDSVSSYEQYF. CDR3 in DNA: TGTGCCAGCAGCTTATCTTCGGACAGCGTAAGCTCCTACGAGCAGTACTTC.

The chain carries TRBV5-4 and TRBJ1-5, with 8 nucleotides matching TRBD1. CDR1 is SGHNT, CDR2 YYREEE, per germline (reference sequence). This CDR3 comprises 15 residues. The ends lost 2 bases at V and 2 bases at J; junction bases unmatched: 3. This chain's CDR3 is CASSLGGQGNQPQHF. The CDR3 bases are TGTGCCAGCAGCTTAGGGGGACAGGGCAATCAGCCCCAGCATTTT.

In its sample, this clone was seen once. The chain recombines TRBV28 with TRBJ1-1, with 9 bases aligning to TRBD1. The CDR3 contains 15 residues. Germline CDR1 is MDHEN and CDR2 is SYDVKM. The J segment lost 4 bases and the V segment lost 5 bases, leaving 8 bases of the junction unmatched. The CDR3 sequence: CASSRTGGSGTEAFF. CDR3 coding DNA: TGTGCCAGCAGTCGCACAGGGGGCTCAGGCACTGAAGCTTTCTTT.

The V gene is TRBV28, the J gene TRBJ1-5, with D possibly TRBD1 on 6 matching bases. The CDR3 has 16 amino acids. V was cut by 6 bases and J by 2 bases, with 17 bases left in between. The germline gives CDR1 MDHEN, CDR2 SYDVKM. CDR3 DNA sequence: TGTGCCAGCAGCCGTTACAGGGAGCCGCGCAATCAGCCCCAGCATTTT. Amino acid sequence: CASSRYREPRNQPQHF.

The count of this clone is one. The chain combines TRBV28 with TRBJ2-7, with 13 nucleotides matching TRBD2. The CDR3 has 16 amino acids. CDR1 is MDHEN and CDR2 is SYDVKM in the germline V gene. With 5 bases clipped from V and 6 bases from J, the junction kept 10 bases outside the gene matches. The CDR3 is CASSASTSGRALEQYF. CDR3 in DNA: TGTGCCAGCAGTGCCTCCACTAGCGGGAGGGCTCTCGAGCAGTACTTC.

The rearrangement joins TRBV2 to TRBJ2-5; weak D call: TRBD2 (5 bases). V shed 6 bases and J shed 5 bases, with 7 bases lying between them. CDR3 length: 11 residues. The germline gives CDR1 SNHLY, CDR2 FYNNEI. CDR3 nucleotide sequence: TGTGCCAGCAGAGCGGTGGAGACCCAGTACTTC. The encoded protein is CASRAVETQYF.

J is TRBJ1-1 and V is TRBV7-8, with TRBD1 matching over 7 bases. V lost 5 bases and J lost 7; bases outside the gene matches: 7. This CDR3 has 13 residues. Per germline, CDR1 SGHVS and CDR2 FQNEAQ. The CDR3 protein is CASSNRGLGEAFF. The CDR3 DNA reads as TGTGCCAGCAGCAATAGGGGGCTGGGTGAAGCTTTCTTT.

CDR3 coding DNA: TGCGCCAGCAGCTTTTCCTGGGGGGACACTGAAGCTTTCTTT. Translated: CASSFSWGDTEAFF. The genes are TRBV5-1 and TRBJ1-1, with D possibly being TRBD1 (5 bases). CDR1 and CDR2 (germline): SGHRS, YFSETQ. This CDR3 comprises 14 residues. V was trimmed by 2 bases and J by 3 bases, leaving 11 bases between them. The variable domain in full, with the rest retrieved from reference TRBV5-1 and TRBJ1-1, is KAGVTQTPRYLIKTRGQQVTLSCSPISGHRSVSWYQQTPGQGLQFLFEYFSETQRNKGNFPGRFSGRQFSNSRSEMNVSTLELGDSALYLCASSFSWGDTEAFFGQGTRLTVV.

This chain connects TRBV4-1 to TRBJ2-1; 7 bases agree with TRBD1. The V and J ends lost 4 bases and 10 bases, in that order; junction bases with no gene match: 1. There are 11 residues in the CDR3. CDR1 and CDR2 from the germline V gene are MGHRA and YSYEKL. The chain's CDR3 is CASSLDREQFF. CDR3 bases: TGCGCCAGCAGCCTGGACAGGGAGCAGTTCTTC.

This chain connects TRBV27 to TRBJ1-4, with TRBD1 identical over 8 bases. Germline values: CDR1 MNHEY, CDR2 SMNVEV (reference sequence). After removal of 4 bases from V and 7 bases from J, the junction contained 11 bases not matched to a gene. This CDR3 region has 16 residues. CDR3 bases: TGTGCCAGCAGTTCTACGCCGGGACAGGTGGTTGAAAAACTGTTTTTT. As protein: CASSSTPGQVVEKLFF. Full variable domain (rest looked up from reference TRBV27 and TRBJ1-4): EAQVTQNPRYLITVTGKKLTVTCSQNMNHEYMSWYRQDPGLGLRQIYYSMNVEVTDKGDVPEGYKVSRKEKRNFPLILESPSPNQTSLYFCASSSTPGQVVEKLFFGSGTQLSVL.

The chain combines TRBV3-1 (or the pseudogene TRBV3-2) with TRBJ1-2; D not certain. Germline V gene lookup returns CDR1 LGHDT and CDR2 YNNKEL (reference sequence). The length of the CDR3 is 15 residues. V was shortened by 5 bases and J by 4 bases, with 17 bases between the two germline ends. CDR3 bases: TGTGCCAGCAGCTATATGGGAGATTTCGGCTATGGCTACACCTTC. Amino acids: CASSYMGDFGYGYTF.

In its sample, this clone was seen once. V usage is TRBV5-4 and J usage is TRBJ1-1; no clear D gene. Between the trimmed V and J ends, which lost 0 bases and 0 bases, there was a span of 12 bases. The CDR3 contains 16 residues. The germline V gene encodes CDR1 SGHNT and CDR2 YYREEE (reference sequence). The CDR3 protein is CASSLVVATLNTEAFF. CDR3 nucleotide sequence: TGTGCCAGCAGCTTGGTTGTCGCGACTTTGAACACTGAAGCTTTCTTT.

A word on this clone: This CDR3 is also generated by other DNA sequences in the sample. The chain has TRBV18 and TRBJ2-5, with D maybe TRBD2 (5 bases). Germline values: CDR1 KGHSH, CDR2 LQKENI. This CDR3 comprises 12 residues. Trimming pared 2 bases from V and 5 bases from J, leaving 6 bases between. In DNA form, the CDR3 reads TGTGCCAGCTCACCAGGCGGGGAGACCCAGTACTTC. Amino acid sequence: CASSPGGETQYF. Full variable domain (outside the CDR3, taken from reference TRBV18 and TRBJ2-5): NAGVMQNPRHLVRRRGQEARLRCSPMKGHSHVYWYRQLPEEGLKFMVYLQKENIIDESGMPKERFSAEFPKEGPSILRIQQVVRGDSAAYFCASSPGGETQYFGPGTRLLVL.

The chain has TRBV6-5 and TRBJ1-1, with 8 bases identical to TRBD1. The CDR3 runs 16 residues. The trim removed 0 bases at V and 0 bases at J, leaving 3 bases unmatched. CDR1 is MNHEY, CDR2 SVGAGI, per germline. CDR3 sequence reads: CASSYSDRGVNTEAFF. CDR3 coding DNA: TGTGCCAGCAGTTACTCAGACAGGGGCGTGAACACTGAAGCTTTCTTT.

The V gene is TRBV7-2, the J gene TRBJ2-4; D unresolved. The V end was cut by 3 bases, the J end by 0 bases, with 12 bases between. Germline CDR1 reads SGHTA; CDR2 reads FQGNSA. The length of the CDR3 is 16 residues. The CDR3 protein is CASSFSCILAKNIQYF. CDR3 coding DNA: TGTGCCAGCAGCTTTTCGTGTATCCTAGCCAAAAACATTCAGTACTTC.

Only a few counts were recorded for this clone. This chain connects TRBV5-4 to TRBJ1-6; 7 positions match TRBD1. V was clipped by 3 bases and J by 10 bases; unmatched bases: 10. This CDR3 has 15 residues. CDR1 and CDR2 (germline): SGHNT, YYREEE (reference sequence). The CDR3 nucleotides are TGTGCCAGCAGCTCCCGCAGGGGGAGTAACTCACCCCTCCACTTT. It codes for CASSSRRGSNSPLHF.

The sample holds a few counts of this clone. In DNA form, the CDR3 reads TGCGCCAGCAGCTTGGCCGTCTGGTCAGACTCTTATGGCTACACCTTC. Translated, it gives CASSLAVWSDSYGYTF. V gene TRBV5-1 combines with J gene TRBJ1-2; no clear D gene. V lost 0 bases, J lost 5 bases, and 17 bases lay in between. The CDR3 loop spans 16 amino acids. Germline CDR1 reads SGHRS; CDR2 reads YFSETQ.